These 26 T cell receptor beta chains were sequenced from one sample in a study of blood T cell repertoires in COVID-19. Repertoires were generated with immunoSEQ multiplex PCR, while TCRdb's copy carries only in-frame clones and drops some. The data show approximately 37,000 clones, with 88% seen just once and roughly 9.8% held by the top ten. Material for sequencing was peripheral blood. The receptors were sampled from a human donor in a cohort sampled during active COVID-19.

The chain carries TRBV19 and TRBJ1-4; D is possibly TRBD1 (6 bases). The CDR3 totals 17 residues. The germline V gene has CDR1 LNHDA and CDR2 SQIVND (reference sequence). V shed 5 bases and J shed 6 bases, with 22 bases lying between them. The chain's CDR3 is CASSVRLRGGADEKLFF. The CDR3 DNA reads TGTGCCAGTAGTGTCCGATTAAGAGGGGGTGCGGATGAAAAACTGTTTTTT. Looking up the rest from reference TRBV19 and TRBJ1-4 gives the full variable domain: DGGITQSPKYLFRKEGQNVTLSCEQNLNHDAMYWYRQDPGQGLRLIYYSQIVNDFQKGDIAEGYSVSREKKESFPLTVTSAQKNPTAFYLCASSVRLRGGADEKLFFGSGTQLSVL.

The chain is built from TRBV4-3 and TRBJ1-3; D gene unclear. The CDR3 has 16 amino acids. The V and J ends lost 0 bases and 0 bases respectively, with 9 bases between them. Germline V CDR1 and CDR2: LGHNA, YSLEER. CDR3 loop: CASSQDLVVSGNTIYF. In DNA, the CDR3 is TGCGCCAGCAGCCAAGATTTAGTAGTCTCTGGAAACACCATATATTTT.

The DNA for the CDR3 is TGTGCCAGTAGGACTTCCTACGGTGAAAAACTGTTTTTT. Translated: CASRTSYGEKLFF. V usage is TRBV19 and J usage is TRBJ1-4; D uncertain. CDR3 size: 13 residues. Deletions cut 6 bases from V and 7 bases from J, with 12 bases between. CDR1 LNHDA and CDR2 SQIVND come from the germline V gene (reference sequence).

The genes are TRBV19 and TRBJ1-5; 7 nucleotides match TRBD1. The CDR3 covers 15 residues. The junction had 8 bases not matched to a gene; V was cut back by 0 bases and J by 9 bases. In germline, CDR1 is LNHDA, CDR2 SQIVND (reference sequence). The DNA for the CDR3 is TGTGCCAGTAGTATAGAGACAGGGCTAATGCGGCCCCAGCATTTT. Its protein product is CASSIETGLMRPQHF.

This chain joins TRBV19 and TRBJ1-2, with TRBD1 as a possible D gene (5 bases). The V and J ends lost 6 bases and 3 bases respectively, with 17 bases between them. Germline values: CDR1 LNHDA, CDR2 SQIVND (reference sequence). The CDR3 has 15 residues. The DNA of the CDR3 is TGTGCCAGTAGCCCCAGCTGGGGCGGTGACTATGGCTACACCTTC. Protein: CASSPSWGGDYGYTF.

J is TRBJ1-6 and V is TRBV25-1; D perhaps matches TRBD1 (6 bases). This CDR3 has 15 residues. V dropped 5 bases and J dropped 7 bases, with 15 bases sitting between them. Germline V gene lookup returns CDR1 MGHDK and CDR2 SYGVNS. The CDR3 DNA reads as TGTGCCAGCAGTCCAACAGGGATAAGGAATTCACCCCTCCACTTT. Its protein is CASSPTGIRNSPLHF.

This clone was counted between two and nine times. The CDR3 region has the DNA TGTGCCAGCAACAACCAGGGAAATAATTCACCCCTCCACTTT. Translation: CASNNQGNNSPLHF. This sequence joins TRBV5-4 and TRBJ1-6; weak D call: TRBD1 (5 bases). Germline CDR1 is SGHNT and CDR2 is YYREEE (reference sequence). The CDR3 extends over 14 amino acids. V was pared by 6 bases and J by 5 bases, with 12 bases between. The full variable domain, completed using reference TRBV5-4 and TRBJ1-6, is ETGVTQSPTHLIKTRGQQVTLRCSSQSGHNTVSWYQQALGQGPQFIFQYYREEENGRGNFPPRFSGLQFPNYSSELNVNALELDDSALYLCASNNQGNNSPLHFGNGTRLTVT.

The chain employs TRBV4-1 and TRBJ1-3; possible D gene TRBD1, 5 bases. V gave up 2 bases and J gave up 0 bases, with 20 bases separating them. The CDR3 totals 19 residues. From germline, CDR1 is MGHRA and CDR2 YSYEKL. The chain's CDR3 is CASSQQLKGQGNSGNTIYF. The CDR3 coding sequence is TGCGCCAGCAGCCAACAACTCAAGGGGCAGGGAAACTCTGGAAACACCATATATTTT.

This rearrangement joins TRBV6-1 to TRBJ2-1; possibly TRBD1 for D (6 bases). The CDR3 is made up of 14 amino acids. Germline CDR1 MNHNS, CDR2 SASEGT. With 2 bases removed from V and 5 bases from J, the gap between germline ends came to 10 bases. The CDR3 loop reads CASSERRGNNEQFF. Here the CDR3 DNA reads TGTGCCAGCAGTGAACGAAGGGGGAACAATGAGCAGTTCTTC.

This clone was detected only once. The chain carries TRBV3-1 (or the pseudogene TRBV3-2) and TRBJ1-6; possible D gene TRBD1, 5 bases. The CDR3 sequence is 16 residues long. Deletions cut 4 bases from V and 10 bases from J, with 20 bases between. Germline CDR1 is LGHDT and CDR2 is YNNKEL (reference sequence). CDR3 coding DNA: TGTGCCAGCAGCCCACAGGACGGCCGCCCTGGGTCACCCCTCCACTTT. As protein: CASSPQDGRPGSPLHF.

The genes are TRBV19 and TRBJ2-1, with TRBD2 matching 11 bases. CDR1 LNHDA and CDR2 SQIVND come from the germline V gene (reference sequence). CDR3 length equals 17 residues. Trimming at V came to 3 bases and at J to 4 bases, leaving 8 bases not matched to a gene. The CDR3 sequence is CASSMPRVAGGYNEQFF. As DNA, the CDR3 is TGTGCCAGTAGTATGCCCCGAGTAGCGGGAGGGTACAATGAGCAGTTCTTC. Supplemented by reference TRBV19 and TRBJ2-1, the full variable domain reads DGGITQSPKYLFRKEGQNVTLSCEQNLNHDAMYWYRQDPGQGLRLIYYSQIVNDFQKGDIAEGYSVSREKKESFPLTVTSAQKNPTAFYLCASSMPRVAGGYNEQFFGPGTRLTVL.

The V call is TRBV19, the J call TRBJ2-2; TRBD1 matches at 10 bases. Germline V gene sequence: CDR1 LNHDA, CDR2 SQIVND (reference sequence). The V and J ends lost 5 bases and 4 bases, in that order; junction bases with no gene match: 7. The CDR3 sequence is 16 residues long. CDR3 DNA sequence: TGTGCCAGTAGTTCCGTGGACAGGGGGTTCACCGGGGAGCTGTTTTTT. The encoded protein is CASSSVDRGFTGELFF.

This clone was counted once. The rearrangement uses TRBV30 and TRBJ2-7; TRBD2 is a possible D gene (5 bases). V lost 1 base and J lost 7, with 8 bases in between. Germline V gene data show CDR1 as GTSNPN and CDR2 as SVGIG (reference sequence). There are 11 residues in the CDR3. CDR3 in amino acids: CAWSGGFEQYF. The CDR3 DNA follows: TGTGCCTGGAGTGGCGGGTTTGAGCAGTACTTC.

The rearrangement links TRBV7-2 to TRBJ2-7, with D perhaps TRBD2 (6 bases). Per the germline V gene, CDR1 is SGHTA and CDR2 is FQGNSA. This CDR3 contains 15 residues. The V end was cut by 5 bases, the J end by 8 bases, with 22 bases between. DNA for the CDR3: TGTGCCAGCAGCCCCCCGACTAGTTTCGGTGTAAAGCAGTACTTC. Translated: CASSPPTSFGVKQYF.

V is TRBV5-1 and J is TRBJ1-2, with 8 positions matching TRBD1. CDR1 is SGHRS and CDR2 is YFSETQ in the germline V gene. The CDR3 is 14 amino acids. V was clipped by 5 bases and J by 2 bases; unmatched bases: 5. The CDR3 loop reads CASRTGGVNYGYTF. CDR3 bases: TGCGCCAGCAGAACAGGGGGAGTAAACTATGGCTACACCTTC.

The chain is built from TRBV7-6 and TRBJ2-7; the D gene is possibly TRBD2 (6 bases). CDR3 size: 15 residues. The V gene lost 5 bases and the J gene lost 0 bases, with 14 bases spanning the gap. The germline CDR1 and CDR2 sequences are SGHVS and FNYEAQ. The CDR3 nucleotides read TGTGCCAGCAGCCCGCGTGCGGGGTCCTCCTACGAGCAGTACTTC. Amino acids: CASSPRAGSSYEQYF.

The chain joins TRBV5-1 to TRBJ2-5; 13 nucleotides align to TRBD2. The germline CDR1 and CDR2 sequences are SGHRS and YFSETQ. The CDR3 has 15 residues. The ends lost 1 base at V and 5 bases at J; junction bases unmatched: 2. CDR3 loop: CASSLQLAGGETQYF. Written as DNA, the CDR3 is TGCGCCAGCAGCTTGCAACTAGCGGGAGGGGAGACCCAGTACTTC. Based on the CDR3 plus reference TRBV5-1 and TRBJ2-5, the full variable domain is KAGVTQTPRYLIKTRGQQVTLSCSPISGHRSVSWYQQTPGQGLQFLFEYFSETQRNKGNFPGRFSGRQFSNSRSEMNVSTLELGDSALYLCASSLQLAGGETQYFGPGTRLLVL.

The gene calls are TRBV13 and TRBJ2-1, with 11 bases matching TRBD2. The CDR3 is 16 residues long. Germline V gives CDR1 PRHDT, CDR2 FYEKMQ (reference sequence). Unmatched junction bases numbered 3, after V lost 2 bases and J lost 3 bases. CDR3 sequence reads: CASSLRLAGLYNEQFF. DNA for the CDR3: TGTGCCAGCAGCTTAAGACTAGCGGGGCTCTACAATGAGCAGTTCTTC.

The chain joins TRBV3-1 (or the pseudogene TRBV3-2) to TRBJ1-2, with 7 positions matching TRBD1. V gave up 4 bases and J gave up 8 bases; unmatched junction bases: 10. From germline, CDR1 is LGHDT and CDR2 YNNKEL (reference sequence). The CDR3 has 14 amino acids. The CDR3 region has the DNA TGTGCCAGCAGCCTAGGGGGCGCTGAGTTCGGCTACACCTTC. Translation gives CASSLGGAEFGYTF.

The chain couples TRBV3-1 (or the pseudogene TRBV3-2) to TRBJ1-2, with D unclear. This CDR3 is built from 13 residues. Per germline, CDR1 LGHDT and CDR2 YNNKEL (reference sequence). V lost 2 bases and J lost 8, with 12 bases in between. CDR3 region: CASSQQTRLGYTF. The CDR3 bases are TGTGCCAGCAGCCAACAGACGAGGCTGGGCTACACCTTC.

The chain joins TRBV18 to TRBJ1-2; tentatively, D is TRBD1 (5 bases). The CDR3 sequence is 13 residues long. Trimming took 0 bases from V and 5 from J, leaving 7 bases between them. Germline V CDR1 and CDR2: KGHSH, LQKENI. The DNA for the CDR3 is TGTGCCAGCTCACCACCGGCAGGGTATGGCTACACCTTC. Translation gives CASSPPAGYGYTF.

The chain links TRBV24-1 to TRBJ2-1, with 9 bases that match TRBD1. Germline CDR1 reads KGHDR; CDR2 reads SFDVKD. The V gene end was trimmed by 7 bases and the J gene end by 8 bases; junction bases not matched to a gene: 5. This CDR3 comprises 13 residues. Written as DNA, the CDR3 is TGTGCCACCAGGGACAGGGGTTATCATGAGCAGTTCTTC. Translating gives CATRDRGYHEQFF.

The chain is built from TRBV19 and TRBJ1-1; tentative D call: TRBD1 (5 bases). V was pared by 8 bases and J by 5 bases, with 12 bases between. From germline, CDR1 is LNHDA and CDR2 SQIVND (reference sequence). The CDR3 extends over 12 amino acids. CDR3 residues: CASRRQSTEAFF. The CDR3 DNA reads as TGTGCCAGTCGAAGACAGTCGACTGAAGCTTTCTTT.

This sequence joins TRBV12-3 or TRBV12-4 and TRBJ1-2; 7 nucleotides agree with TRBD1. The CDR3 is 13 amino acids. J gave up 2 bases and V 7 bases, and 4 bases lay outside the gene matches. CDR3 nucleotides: TGTGCCAGCACCCGGGACAGCAACTATGGCTACACCTTC. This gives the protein CASTRDSNYGYTF.

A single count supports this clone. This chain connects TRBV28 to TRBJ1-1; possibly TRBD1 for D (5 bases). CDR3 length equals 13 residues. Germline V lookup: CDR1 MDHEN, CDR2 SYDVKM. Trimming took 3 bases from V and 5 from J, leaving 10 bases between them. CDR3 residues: CASSFGGRTEAFF. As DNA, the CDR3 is TGTGCCAGCAGTTTTGGGGGGAGGACTGAAGCTTTCTTT.

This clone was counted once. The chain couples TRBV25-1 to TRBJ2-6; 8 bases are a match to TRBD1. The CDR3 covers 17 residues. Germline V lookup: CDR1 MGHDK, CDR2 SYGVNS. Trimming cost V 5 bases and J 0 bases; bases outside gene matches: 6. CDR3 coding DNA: TGTGCCAGCAGTCCGACAGGGGCGATCTCTGGGGCCAACGTCCTGACTTTC. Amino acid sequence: CASSPTGAISGANVLTF.